These 21 T cell receptor beta chains were all obtained from the same sample, sequenced in a study of graft-versus-host responses after intestinal transplantation. The assay was immunoSEQ multiplex PCR, and TCRdb's table has in-frame clones only and misses some. This sample has around 31,000 clones, with about four fifths found just once. The antigens these receptors bind are not known. Sample: unstimulated CD8+ T cells sorted from spleen or lymph node cells, taken before intestinal transplant. The source is a human donor who received an intestinal transplant.

This chain connects TRBV18 to TRBJ2-7; 11 bases match TRBD1. CDR1 is KGHSH, CDR2 LQKENI, per germline. The ends lost 3 bases at V and 2 bases at J; junction bases unmatched: 0. The CDR3 sequence is 14 residues long. The DNA of the CDR3 is TGTGCCAGCTCACCGGGACAGGGGGCCTACGAGCAGTACTTC. This sequence encodes CASSPGQGAYEQYF.

The J gene is TRBJ2-2, the V gene TRBV7-6; the D is unclear. Trimming left V 2 bases short and J 5 bases short, with 9 bases between. The CDR3 totals 14 residues. Per the germline V gene, CDR1 is SGHVS and CDR2 is FNYEAQ. The CDR3 is CASSLIIGTGELFF. CDR3 DNA sequence: TGTGCCAGCAGCTTAATAATCGGGACCGGGGAGCTGTTTTTT.

The chain has TRBV5-1 and TRBJ2-1; D is possibly TRBD2 (5 bases). Trimming shortened V by 0 bases and J by 5 bases, and 15 bases separated the two germline ends. CDR3 length equals 16 residues. Germline CDR1 and CDR2: SGHRS and YFSETQ. The chain's CDR3 is CASSLGTGLAHNEQFF. CDR3 in DNA: TGCGCCAGCAGCTTGGGAACGGGCCTAGCTCACAATGAGCAGTTCTTC.

The CDR3: CATSERGPGAPNEKLFF. The CDR3 DNA follows: TGTGCCACCAGCGAACGGGGACCGGGAGCGCCTAATGAAAAACTGTTTTTT. The chain carries TRBV15 and TRBJ1-4; D is possibly TRBD1 (5 bases). The V and J ends lost 5 bases and 3 bases respectively, with 19 bases between them. CDR3 length: 17 residues. In germline, CDR1 is LNHNV, CDR2 YYDKDF (reference sequence). The entire variable domain, with the rest obtained from reference TRBV15 and TRBJ1-4, is as follows: DAMVIQNPRYQVTQFGKPVTLSCSQTLNHNVMYWYQQKSSQAPKLLFHYYDKDFNNEADTPDNFQSRRPNTSFCFLDIRSPGLGDTAMYLCATSERGPGAPNEKLFFGSGTQLSVL.

This clone has a single count. The V and J genes are TRBV6-1 and TRBJ1-1; TRBD1 agrees at 8 bases. This CDR3 region has 14 residues. J gave up 6 bases and V 2 bases, and 5 bases lay outside the gene matches. CDR1 and CDR2 from the germline V gene are MNHNS and SASEGT. In DNA form, the CDR3 reads TGTGCCAGCAGTGAACAGGGGGCAGGGTCTGAAGCTTTCTTT. Residues: CASSEQGAGSEAFF.

The chain employs TRBV19 and TRBJ2-1; 10 bases are a match to TRBD2. The CDR3 covers 19 residues. CDR1 and CDR2 from the germline V gene are LNHDA and SQIVND (reference sequence). The V segment lost 1 base and the J segment 7 bases; nucleotides outside the gene matches: 16. CDR3 residues: CASSIVGRGWLAGENEQFF. In DNA form, the CDR3 reads TGTGCCAGTAGTATAGTGGGCAGGGGCTGGCTAGCGGGAGAGAATGAGCAGTTCTTC.

CDR3 in amino acids: CASSYAQPASGPYEQYF. The CDR3 DNA is TGTGCCAGCAGTTACGCCCAACCGGCTAGCGGGCCCTACGAGCAGTACTTC. This rearrangement joins TRBV27 to TRBJ2-7; 8 nucleotides line up with TRBD2. Germline V gene data show CDR1 as MNHEY and CDR2 as SMNVEV (reference sequence). V lost 4 bases and J lost 2; bases outside the gene matches: 13. CDR3 length: 17 residues.

V gene TRBV5-1 combines with J gene TRBJ2-2; the D is unclear. Trimming stripped 3 bases from V and 3 bases from J, with 15 bases between. The CDR3 loop spans 16 amino acids. Germline V CDR1 and CDR2: SGHRS, YFSETQ. CDR3 residues: CASSYLTQLDTGELFF. In DNA form, the CDR3 reads TGCGCCAGCAGCTACCTGACACAACTCGACACCGGGGAGCTGTTTTTT.

The sample holds one count of this clone. The chain joins TRBV18 to TRBJ2-3; 7 bases align to TRBD2. The CDR3 contains 16 residues. Per the germline V gene, CDR1 is KGHSH and CDR2 is LQKENI. V was clipped by 3 bases and J by 2 bases; unmatched bases: 8. The CDR3 coding sequence is TGTGCCAGCTCACCTAGGAGCGGGGCTAACACAGATACGCAGTATTTT. Translated, it gives CASSPRSGANTDTQYF.

The rearrangement uses TRBV7-9 and TRBJ2-7; D gene ambiguous. The V gene's germline CDR1 is SEHNR and CDR2 FQNEAQ (reference sequence). This CDR3 contains 17 residues. Between the trimmed V and J ends, which lost 4 bases and 3 bases, there was a span of 22 bases. CDR3 region: CASSSPWAWKNGYEQYF. In nucleotides, the CDR3 is TGTGCCAGCAGCTCCCCCTGGGCGTGGAAAAATGGCTACGAGCAGTACTTC.

The V call is TRBV9, the J call TRBJ2-2; possible D gene TRBD2, 6 bases. V was shortened by 7 bases and J by 1 base, with 11 bases between the two germline ends. The length of the CDR3 is 14 residues. From germline, CDR1 is SGDLS and CDR2 YYNGEE. CDR3 protein: CASQEGMNTGELFF. Written as DNA, the CDR3 is TGTGCCAGCCAGGAGGGGATGAACACCGGGGAGCTGTTTTTT.

Here the CDR3 reads CASSGRGRNTGELFF. The CDR3 nucleotides read TGTGCCAGCAGCGGCAGGGGCCGGAACACCGGGGAGCTGTTTTTT. The rearrangement joins TRBV7-9 to TRBJ2-2; perhaps TRBD1 as D (6 bases). Germline-derived CDR1 and CDR2 are SEHNR and FQNEAQ (reference sequence). The length of the CDR3 is 15 residues. Trimming stripped 5 bases from V and 1 base from J, with 11 bases between.

The chain joins TRBV7-2 to TRBJ1-5; D unclear. The ends were cut back, 1 base at V and 7 bases at J, with 11 bases in the middle. CDR1 and CDR2 from the germline V gene are SGHTA and FQGNSA. This CDR3 region has 14 residues. The DNA for the CDR3 is TGTGCCAGCAGCTTAGGGGGTGGAGGCCAGCCCCAGCATTTT. This codes for CASSLGGGGQPQHF.

This clone is a singleton in its sample. This sequence joins TRBV7-9 and TRBJ2-5; D gene unclear. Trimming removed 5 bases from V and 4 bases from J, with 2 bases in between. CDR1 SEHNR and CDR2 FQNEAQ come from the germline V gene (reference sequence). This CDR3 has 10 amino acids. The DNA of the CDR3 is TGTGCCAGCAGCCGAGAGACCCAGTACTTC. As protein: CASSRETQYF.

V gene TRBV11-2 combines with J gene TRBJ2-7, with D uncertain. This CDR3 is 13 amino acids long. CDR1 is SGHAT, CDR2 FQNNGV, per germline. The V end lost 1 base, the J end lost 3 bases, and 7 bases lay between the germline ends. CDR3 in DNA: TGTGCCAGCAGCTTAGGGCCAAACTACGAGCAGTACTTC. Protein product: CASSLGPNYEQYF.

This clone has just one count. The chain uses TRBV10-3 and TRBJ1-6, with 8 bases identical to TRBD1. The ends lost 2 bases at V and 8 bases at J; junction bases unmatched: 2. CDR1 and CDR2 from the germline V gene are ENHRY and SYGVKD. The CDR3 contains 14 residues. The chain's CDR3 is CAISETGGDSPLHF. The CDR3 nucleotides are TGTGCCATCAGTGAGACAGGGGGAGATTCACCCCTCCACTTT.

This sequence joins TRBV7-9 and TRBJ2-1; TRBD2 matches 7 bases. Germline V lookup: CDR1 SEHNR, CDR2 FQNEAQ (reference sequence). CDR3 length: 14 amino acids. J gave up 2 bases and V 5 bases, and 3 bases lay outside the gene matches. This chain's CDR3 is CASSPRGAYNEQFF. The CDR3 DNA sequence: TGTGCCAGCAGCCCCCGGGGGGCCTACAATGAGCAGTTCTTC.

This clone has just one count. The genes are TRBV5-6 and TRBJ2-7, with TRBD1 matching 8 bases. Germline CDR1 SGHDT, CDR2 YYEEEE. Trimming took 4 bases from V and 0 from J; bases not matched to a gene: 6. The CDR3 totals 15 residues. The DNA for the CDR3 is TGTGCCAGCAGCGAACGGGACAGGTACTCCTACGAGCAGTACTTC. It yields the protein CASSERDRYSYEQYF.

The rearrangement links TRBV7-6 to TRBJ2-3, with 9 bases that match TRBD2. CDR1 and CDR2 from the germline V gene are SGHVS and FNYEAQ. J gave up 14 bases and V 1 base, and 19 bases lay outside the gene matches. The CDR3 sequence is 17 residues long. The CDR3 region is CASSLVQSGGLLRPPYF. The CDR3 nucleotides are TGTGCCAGCAGCTTAGTCCAGAGCGGGGGGCTGTTACGCCCACCGTATTTT.

The chain couples TRBV4-1 to TRBJ1-3; D is unresolved. Trimming took 1 base from V and 3 from J, leaving 13 bases between them. Looked up from germline, CDR1 is MGHRA and CDR2 is YSYEKL. This CDR3 contains 16 residues. DNA of the CDR3: TGCGCCAGCAGCCAAGTTGAGCCCAGGCGTGGAAACACCATATATTTT. This sequence encodes CASSQVEPRRGNTIYF.

CDR3 sequence reads: CASSLAGGNQPQHF. The CDR3 nucleotides are TGCGCCAGCAGCTTGGCCGGGGGCAATCAGCCCCAGCATTTT. The chain combines TRBV5-1 with TRBJ1-5; no reliable D call. CDR3 length: 14 amino acids. CDR1 SGHRS and CDR2 YFSETQ come from the germline V gene. V lost 0 bases and J lost 2, with 6 bases in between.